This T cell receptor beta chain was captured in a study of blood T cells in healthy people across ages. The CDR3 runs 15 residues. Between the trimmed V and J ends, which lost 8 bases and 11 bases, there was a span of 27 bases. For the second PCR, which ran for 7 to 11 cycles, a sample-barcoded 5' primer and a J-beta primer mix were used. TCRdb used MiXCR to reprocess the 5' RACE reads, holding one entry per CDR3 protein. The table records fewer than 750,000 distinct CDR3 sequences, approximately 52% of them present only once. This rearrangement joins TRBV12-3 or TRBV12-4 to TRBJ2-5; D might be TRBD2 (5 bases). The sequencing sample was made of blood. The TCR was taken from a woman of 80 years or more in good health. This CDR3 reads CASRGSGDSYNEQYF. Here the CDR3 DNA reads TGTGCCAGCCGTGGGAGCGGTGACTCCTATAATGAGCAGTACTTC.